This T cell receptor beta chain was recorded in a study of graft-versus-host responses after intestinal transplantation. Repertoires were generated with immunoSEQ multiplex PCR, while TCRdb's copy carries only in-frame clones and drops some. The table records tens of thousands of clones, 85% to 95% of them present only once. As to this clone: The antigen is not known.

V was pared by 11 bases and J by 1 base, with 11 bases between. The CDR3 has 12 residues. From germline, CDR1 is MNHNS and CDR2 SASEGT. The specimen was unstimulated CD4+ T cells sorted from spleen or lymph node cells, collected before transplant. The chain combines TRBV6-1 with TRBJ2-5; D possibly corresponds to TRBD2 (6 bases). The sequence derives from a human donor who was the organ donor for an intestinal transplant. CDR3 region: CADHSGQETQYF. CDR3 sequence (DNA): TGTGCCGACCATAGCGGCCAAGAGACCCAGTACTTC.